Detailed here is one T cell receptor beta chain. The data were obtained in a study of T cell responses to AZD1222 COVID-19 vaccine. V shed 1 base and J 6 bases; nucleotides not matched to a gene: 8. CDR3 length equals 16 residues. From germline, CDR1 is SGDLS and CDR2 YYNGEE. Assay: immunoSEQ multiplex PCR; the TCRdb copy retains only in-frame clones and omits some. The sample consists of 80,000 to 100,000 clones, 70% to 90% of them appearing once. The chain recombines TRBV9 with TRBJ2-7, with 12 bases that match TRBD2. The TCR sequence derives from an adult in good health. The sample here was peripheral blood, taken on day 0 of AZD1222 vaccination. The CDR3 DNA reads TGTGCCAGCAGCGTATCAACTAGCGGGAGGATGGTCGAGCAGTACTTC. Protein product: CASSVSTSGRMVEQYF.